This T cell receptor beta chain is from a study of graft-versus-host responses after intestinal transplantation. Study details: As for transplant type, recipients had multivisceral, liver-intestinal, or isolated intestinal grafts. The recipients all started with anti-thymocyte globulin induction and then took tacrolimus and steroids for around three years.

The V segment lost 2 bases and the J segment 2 bases; nucleotides outside the gene matches: 6. The CDR3 runs 14 residues. Germline lookup yields CDR1 SQVTM and CDR2 ANQGSEA. The protocol was immunoSEQ multiplex PCR, while the TCRdb copy is restricted to in-frame clones and leaves out a portion. The repertoire includes around 110,000 clones, around nine tenths of them detected once, and 0.2% to 0.25% sits in the top ten. Concerning this clone itself: What it binds is not known.

Study-wide results and caveats: Early post-transplant HvG declines were associated with peak circulating GvH clone levels.

This receptor was taken from a human donor who was the organ donor for an intestinal transplant. The chain employs TRBV29-1 and TRBJ2-7; 7 bases match TRBD1. Sample: unstimulated CD4+ T cells sorted from spleen or lymph node cells, taken before transplant. The CDR3, as DNA: TGCAGCGTTGAAATGGCGCAGGGGGCCTACGAGCAGTACTTC. It translates to CSVEMAQGAYEQYF.